This T cell receptor (beta chain) comes out of a study of blood T cell repertoires in COVID-19. Study information: Specimens from acute and convalescent COVID-19 originated in the United States, Italy and Spain. PBMCs, B-cell-depleted T cells, or T cells were the source of the cDNA or gDNA that made up the material.

TCRdb keeps only in-frame clones here, not all; method: immunoSEQ multiplex PCR. There are some 250,000 clones in the sample; about nine tenths occur only once, and over 9.5% lies in the top ten. Seattle patient enrollment occurred during active infection, with longitudinal follow-up thereafter. This CDR3 region has 18 residues. V gave up 4 bases and J gave up 0 bases; unmatched junction bases: 8. CDR1 MGHRA and CDR2 YSYEKL come from the germline V gene. The chain is built from TRBV4-1 and TRBJ2-1, with 11 bases lining up with TRBD2. Sequenced material: peripheral blood. This TCR derives from a woman aged 30 to 39 with COVID-19, enrolled during active disease. CDR3 amino acids: CASSRLAGRSSSYNEQFF. In DNA form, the CDR3 reads TGCGCCAGCAGCCGACTAGCGGGGCGGTCTAGCTCCTACAATGAGCAGTTCTTC.